Below are 5 T cell receptor beta chains sequenced from a single sample in a study of radiation and T cells in renal cell carcinoma. Profiling relied on immunoSEQ multiplex PCR, and the TCRdb table lists in-frame clones only, not all of them. Here the sample spans some 120,000 clones, 82% being singletons. The time point denotes: baseline pretreatment blood. The sample's treatment: 15 Gy SBRT to primary tumor, nephrectomy 4 weeks later. Specimen: blood, collected from a patient whose treatment included radiotherapy and nephrectomy. The receptors stem from a woman aged 60 to 75 with renal cell carcinoma.

Turning to this clone: The sample holds other DNA sequences that translate to the same CDR3. This chain links TRBV5-6 with TRBJ2-2; D is ambiguous. Germline CDR1 reads SGHDT; CDR2 reads YYEEEE. The CDR3 length is 13 residues. Trimming stripped 0 bases from V and 6 bases from J, with 6 bases between. The CDR3 spells CASSLGLAGELFF. CDR3 DNA sequence: TGTGCCAGCAGCTTGGGACTCGCCGGGGAGCTGTTTTTT.

In this sample, this clone turned up a few times. The genes are TRBV15 and TRBJ1-4; D is unresolved. Trimming left V 4 bases short and J 2 bases short, with 5 bases between. CDR3 length equals 13 residues. CDR1 LNHNV and CDR2 YYDKDF come from the germline V gene (reference sequence). The CDR3 bases are TGTGCCACCAGCACGGCGACTAATGAAAAACTGTTTTTT. Its translation: CATSTATNEKLFF.

The chain couples TRBV28 to TRBJ1-2; D may be TRBD1 (6 bases). The CDR3 is made up of 15 amino acids. V lost 5 bases and J lost 14, with 27 bases in between. In germline, CDR1 is MDHEN, CDR2 SYDVKM. CDR3: CASSPNGRVLPRGTF. The CDR3 DNA sequence: TGTGCCAGCAGTCCGAATGGGCGGGTCCTTCCTAGGGGGACCTTC.

The genes are TRBV28 and TRBJ1-2, with D maybe TRBD1 (6 bases). Germline CDR1 reads MDHEN; CDR2 reads SYDVKM. V was clipped by 7 bases and J by 4 bases, with 19 bases between them. The CDR3 has 15 amino acids. The CDR3 sequence is CASTLGGTLGYGYTF. The CDR3, as DNA: TGTGCCAGCACCCTTGGCGGGACACTCGGCTATGGCTACACCTTC.

This clone was detected a few times. The J gene is TRBJ2-4, the V gene TRBV30; 8 bases fit TRBD2. The length of the CDR3 is 16 residues. CDR1 and CDR2 from the germline V gene are GTSNPN and SVGIG (reference sequence). V trimming: 0 bases; J trimming: 1 base; junction bases outside the gene matches: 5. CDR3 coding DNA: TGTGCCTGGAGTGTAAGCGGGGGCCCGGCCAAAAACATTCAGTACTTC. Translation gives CAWSVSGGPAKNIQYF.